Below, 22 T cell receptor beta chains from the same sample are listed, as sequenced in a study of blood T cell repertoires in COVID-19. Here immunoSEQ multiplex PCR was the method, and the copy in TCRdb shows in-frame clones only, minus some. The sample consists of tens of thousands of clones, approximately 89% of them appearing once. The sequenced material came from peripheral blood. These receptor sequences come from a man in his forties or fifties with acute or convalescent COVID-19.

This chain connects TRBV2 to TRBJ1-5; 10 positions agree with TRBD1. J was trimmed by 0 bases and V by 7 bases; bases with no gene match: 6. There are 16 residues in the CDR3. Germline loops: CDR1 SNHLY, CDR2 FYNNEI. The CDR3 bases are TGTGCCAGCACCCGCGGGACAGGGGATAGCAATCAGCCCCAGCATTTT. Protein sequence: CASTRGTGDSNQPQHF.

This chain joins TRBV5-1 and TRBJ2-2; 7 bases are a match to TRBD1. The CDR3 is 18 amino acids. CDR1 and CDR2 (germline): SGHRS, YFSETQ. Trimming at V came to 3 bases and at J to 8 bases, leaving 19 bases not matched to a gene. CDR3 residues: CASSSGQLFGKGLGELFF. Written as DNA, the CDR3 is TGCGCCAGCAGCTCGGGACAGCTATTCGGAAAGGGGTTAGGGGAGCTGTTTTTT.

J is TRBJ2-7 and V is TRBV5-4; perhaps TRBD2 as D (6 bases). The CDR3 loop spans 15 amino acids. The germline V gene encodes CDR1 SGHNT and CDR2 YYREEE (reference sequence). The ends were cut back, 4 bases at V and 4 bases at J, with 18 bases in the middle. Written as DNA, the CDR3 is TGTGCCAGCAGCCCCGGAGGGGTTAGTTCGTACGAGCAGTACTTC. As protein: CASSPGGVSSYEQYF.

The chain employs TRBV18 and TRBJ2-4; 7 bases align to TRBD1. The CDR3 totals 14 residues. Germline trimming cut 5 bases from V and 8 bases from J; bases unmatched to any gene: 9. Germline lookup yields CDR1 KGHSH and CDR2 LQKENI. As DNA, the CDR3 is TGTGCCAGCTCATCCAATAAGGGGGCCCACATTCAGTACTTC. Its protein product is CASSSNKGAHIQYF.

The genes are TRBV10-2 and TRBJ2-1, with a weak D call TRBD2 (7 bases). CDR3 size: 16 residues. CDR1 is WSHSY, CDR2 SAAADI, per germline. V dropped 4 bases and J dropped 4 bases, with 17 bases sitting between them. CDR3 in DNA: TGCGCCAGCAGTGCCCATAGGGGGGAGGGTTACAATGAGCAGTTCTTC. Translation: CASSAHRGEGYNEQFF.

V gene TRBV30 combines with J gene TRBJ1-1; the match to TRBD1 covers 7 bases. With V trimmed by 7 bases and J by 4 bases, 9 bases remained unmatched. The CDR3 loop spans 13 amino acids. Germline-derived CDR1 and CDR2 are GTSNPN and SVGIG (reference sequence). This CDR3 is CASTTGYGTEAFF. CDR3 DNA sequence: TGTGCCTCCACGACAGGGTACGGCACTGAAGCTTTCTTT.

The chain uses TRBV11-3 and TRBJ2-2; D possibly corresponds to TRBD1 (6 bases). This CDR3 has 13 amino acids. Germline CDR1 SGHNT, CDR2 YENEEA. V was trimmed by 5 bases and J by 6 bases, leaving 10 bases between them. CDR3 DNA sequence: TGTGCCAGCAGCGGCAGGGGTTCCGGGGAGCTGTTTTTT. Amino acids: CASSGRGSGELFF.

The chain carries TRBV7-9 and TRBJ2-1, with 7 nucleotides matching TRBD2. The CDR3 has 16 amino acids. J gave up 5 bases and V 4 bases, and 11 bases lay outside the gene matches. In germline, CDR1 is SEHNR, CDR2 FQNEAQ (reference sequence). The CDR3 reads CASSSLLASSNNEQFF. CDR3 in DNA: TGTGCCAGCAGCTCTTTACTAGCGAGTAGTAACAATGAGCAGTTCTTC.

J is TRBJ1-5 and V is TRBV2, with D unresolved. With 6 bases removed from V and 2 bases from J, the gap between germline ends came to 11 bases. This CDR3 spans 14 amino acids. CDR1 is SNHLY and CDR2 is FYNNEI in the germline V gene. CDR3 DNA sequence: TGTGCCAGCAGGACCATACTAGGCAATCAGCCCCAGCATTTT. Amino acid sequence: CASRTILGNQPQHF.

This CDR3 reads CASSFGTGGLGYTF. As DNA, the CDR3 is TGTGCCAGCAGTTTCGGGACAGGGGGCTTAGGCTACACCTTC. The V and J genes are TRBV7-2 and TRBJ1-2; 12 bases fit TRBD1. This CDR3 contains 14 residues. Germline-derived CDR1 and CDR2 are SGHTA and FQGNSA. Trimming at V came to 6 bases and at J to 8 bases, leaving 7 bases not matched to a gene. Variable domain in full (rest from reference TRBV7-2 and TRBJ1-2): GAGVSQSPSNKVTEKGKDVELRCDPISGHTALYWYRQSLGQGLEFLIYFQGNSAPDKSGLPSDRFSAERTGGSVSTLTIQRTQQEDSAVYLCASSFGTGGLGYTFGSGTRLTVV.

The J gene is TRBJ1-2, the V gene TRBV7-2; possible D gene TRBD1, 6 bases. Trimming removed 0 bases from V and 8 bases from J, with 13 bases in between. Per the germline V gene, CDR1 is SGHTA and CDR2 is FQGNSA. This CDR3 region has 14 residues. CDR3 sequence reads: CASSLAGGQYGYTF. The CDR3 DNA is TGTGCCAGCAGCTTAGCGGGGGGGCAATACGGCTACACCTTC.

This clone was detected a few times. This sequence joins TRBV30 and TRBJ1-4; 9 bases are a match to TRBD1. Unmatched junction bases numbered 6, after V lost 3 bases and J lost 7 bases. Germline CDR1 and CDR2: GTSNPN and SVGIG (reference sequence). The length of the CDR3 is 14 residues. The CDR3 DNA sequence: TGTGCCTGGAGCCGGACAGGGGTTGGTGAAAAACTGTTTTTT. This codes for CAWSRTGVGEKLFF. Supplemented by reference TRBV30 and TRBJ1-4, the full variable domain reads SQTIHQWPATLVQPVGSPLSLECTVEGTSNPNLYWYRQAAGRGLQLLFYSVGIGQISSEVPQNLSASRPQDRQFILSSKKLLLSDSGFYLCAWSRTGVGEKLFFGSGTQLSVL.

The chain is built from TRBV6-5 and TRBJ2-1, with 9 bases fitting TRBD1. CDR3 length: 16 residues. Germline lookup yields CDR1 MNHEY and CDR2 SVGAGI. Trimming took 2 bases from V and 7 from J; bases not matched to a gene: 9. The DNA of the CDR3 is TGTGCCAGCAGTTACCTCTCGGGACAGGGTAGGAATGAGCAGTTCTTC. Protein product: CASSYLSGQGRNEQFF.

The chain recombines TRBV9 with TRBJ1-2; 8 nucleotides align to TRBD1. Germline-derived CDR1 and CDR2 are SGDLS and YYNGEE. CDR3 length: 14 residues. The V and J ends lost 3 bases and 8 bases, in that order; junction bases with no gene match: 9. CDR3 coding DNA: TGTGCCAGCAGCGGGACAGGGATTGGAAGGGGCTACACCTTC. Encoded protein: CASSGTGIGRGYTF.

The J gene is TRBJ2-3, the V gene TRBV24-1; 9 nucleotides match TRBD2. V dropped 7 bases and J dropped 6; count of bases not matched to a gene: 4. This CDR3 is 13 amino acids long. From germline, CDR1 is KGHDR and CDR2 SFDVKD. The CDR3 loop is CATRASGADTQYF. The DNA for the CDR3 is TGTGCCACCAGGGCTAGCGGGGCGGATACGCAGTATTTT.

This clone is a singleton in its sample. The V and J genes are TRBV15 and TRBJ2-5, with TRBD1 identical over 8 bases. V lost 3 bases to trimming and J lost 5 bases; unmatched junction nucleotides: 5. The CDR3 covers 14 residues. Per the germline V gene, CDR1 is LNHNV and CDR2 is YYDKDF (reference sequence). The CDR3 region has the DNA TGTGCCACCAGCAGGGACAGGGTCTTCGAGACCCAGTACTTC. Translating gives CATSRDRVFETQYF. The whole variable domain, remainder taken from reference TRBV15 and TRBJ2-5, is DAMVIQNPRYQVTQFGKPVTLSCSQTLNHNVMYWYQQKSSQAPKLLFHYYDKDFNNEADTPDNFQSRRPNTSFCFLDIRSPGLGDTAMYLCATSRDRVFETQYFGPGTRLLVL.

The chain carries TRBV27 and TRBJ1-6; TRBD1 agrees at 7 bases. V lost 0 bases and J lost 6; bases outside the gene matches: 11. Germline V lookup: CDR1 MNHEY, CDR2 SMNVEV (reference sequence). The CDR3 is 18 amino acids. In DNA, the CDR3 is TGTGCCAGCAGTTTATCTCCTTCGACAGGGAAGGTTAATTCACCCCTCCACTTT. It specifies CASSLSPSTGKVNSPLHF.

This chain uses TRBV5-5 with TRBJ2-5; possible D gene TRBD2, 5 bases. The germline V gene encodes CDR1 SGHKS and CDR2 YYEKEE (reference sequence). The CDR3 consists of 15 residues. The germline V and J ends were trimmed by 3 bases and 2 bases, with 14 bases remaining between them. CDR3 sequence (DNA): TGTGCCAGCAGCTCGGGGAATCGGAGACAAGAGACCCAGTACTTC. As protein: CASSSGNRRQETQYF. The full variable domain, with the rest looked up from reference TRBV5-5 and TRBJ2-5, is DAGVTQSPTHLIKTRGQQVTLRCSPISGHKSVSWYQQVLGQGPQFIFQYYEKEERGRGNFPDRFSARQFPNYSSELNVNALLLGDSALYLCASSSGNRRQETQYFGPGTRLLVL.

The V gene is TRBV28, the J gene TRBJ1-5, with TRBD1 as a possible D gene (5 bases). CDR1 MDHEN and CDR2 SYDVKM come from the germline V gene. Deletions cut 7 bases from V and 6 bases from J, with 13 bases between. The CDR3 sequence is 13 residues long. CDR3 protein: CASTFGRVQPQHF. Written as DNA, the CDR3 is TGTGCCAGCACCTTCGGCAGGGTTCAGCCCCAGCATTTT. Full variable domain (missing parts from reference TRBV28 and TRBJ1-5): DVKVTQSSRYLVKRTGEKVFLECVQDMDHENMFWYRQDPGLGLRLIYFSYDVKMKEKGDIPEGYSVSREKKERFSLILESASTNQTSMYLCASTFGRVQPQHFGDGTRLSIL.

CDR3 nucleotides: TGTGCTAGTGGTTTGGGGCTGATTTACGAGCAGTACGTC. Translating it yields CASGLGLIYEQYV. The chain has TRBV12-5 and TRBJ2-7; D not resolved. The length of the CDR3 is 13 residues. Germline V gives CDR1 LGHNT, CDR2 FRNRAP. V was clipped by 1 base and J by 4 bases, with 8 bases between them.

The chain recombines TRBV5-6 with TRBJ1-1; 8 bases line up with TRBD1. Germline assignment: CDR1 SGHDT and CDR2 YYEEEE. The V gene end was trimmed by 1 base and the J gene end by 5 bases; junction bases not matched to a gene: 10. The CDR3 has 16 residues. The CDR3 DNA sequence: TGTGCCAGCAGCTTGTTCGGACAGGGAGGGCAAACTGAAGCTTTCTTT. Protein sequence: CASSLFGQGGQTEAFF.

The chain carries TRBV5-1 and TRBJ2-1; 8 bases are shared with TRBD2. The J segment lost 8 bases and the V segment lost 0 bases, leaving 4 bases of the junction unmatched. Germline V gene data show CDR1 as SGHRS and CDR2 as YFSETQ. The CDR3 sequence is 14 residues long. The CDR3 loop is CASSLVAGGHEQFF. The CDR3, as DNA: TGCGCCAGCAGCTTGGTGGCGGGGGGACATGAGCAGTTCTTC.